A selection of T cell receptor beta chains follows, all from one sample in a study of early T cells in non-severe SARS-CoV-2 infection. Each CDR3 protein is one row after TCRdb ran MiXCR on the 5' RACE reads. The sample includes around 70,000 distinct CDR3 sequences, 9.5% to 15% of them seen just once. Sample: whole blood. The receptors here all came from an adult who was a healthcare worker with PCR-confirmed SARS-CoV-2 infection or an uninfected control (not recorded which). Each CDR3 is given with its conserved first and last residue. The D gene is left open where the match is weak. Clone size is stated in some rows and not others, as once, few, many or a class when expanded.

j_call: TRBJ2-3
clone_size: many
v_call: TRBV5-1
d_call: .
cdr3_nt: TGCGCCAGCAGCTCTCCGGGACGCGATACGCAGTATTTT
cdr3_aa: CASSSPGRDTQYF

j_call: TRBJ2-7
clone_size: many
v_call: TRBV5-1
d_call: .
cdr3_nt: TGCGCCAGCAGCCCCGGACAGAGATACGAGCAGTACTTC
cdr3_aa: CASSPGQRYEQYF

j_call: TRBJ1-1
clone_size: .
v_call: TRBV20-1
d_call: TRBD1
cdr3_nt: TGCAGTGCTAGGGGACAGGGGTTGGGAATGAACACTGAAGCTTTCTTT
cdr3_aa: CSARGQGLGMNTEAFF

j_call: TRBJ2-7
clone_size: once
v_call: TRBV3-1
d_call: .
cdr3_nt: TGTGCCAGCAGCCAAGCTGATGGACACGAGCAGTACTTC
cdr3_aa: CASSQADGHEQYF

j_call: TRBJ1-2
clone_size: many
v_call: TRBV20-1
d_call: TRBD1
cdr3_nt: TGCAGTTTCTACAGGGGATGGGGCTACACCTTC
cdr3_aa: CSFYRGWGYTF

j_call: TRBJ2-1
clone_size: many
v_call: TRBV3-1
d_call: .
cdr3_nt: TGTGCCAGCAGCCCCCACCCCGGGAATGAGCAGTTCTTC
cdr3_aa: CASSPHPGNEQFF

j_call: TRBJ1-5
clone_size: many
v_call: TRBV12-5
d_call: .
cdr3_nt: TGTGCTAGTGGTTTGGCGGGGCTGGGGAATCAGCCCCAGCATTTT
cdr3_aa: CASGLAGLGNQPQHF

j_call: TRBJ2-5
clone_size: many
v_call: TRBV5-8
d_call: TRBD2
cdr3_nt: TGTGCCAGCAGCTTTTTCGAAACTAGCGGTCAAGAGACCCAGTACTTC
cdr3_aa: CASSFFETSGQETQYF

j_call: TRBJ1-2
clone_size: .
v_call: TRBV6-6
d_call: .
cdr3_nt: TGTGCCAGCAGTAACAACCCAGGGGCGGACTATGGCTACACCTTC
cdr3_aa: CASSNNPGADYGYTF

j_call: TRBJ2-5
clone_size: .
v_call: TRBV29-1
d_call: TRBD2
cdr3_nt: TGCAGCGTTCCCTCCGTGAGGGGAGGGGAGACCCAGTACTTC
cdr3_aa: CSVPSVRGGETQYF

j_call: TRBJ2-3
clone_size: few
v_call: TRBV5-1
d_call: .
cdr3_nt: TGCGCCAGCACCCCCCCCGACAGTAGCACAGATACGCAGTATTTT
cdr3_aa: CASTPPDSSTDTQYF

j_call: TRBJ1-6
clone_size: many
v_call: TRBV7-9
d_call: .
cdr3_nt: TGTGCCAGCAGCTTAGTAGGAAGCAGTTCACCCCTCCACTTT
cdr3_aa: CASSLVGSSSPLHF

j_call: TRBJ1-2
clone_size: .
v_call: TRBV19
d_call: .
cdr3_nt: TGTGCCAGTAGTGCACACCGTGGGAACTATGGCTACACCTTC
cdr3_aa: CASSAHRGNYGYTF

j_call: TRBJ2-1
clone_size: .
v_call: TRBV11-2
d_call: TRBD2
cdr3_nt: TGTGCCAGCAGCTTAGAGATGAGCGGGGGGTCCTTCGGAAATGAGCAGTTCTTC
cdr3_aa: CASSLEMSGGSFGNEQFF

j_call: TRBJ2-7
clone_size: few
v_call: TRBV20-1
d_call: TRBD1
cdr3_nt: TGCAGTGCTCCTCCACAGGGGACGCCAGAGCAGTACTTC
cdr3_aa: CSAPPQGTPEQYF

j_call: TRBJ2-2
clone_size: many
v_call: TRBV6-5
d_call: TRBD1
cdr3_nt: TGTGCCAGCAGTGACAGGGGCACCGGGGAGCTGTTTTTT
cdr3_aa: CASSDRGTGELFF

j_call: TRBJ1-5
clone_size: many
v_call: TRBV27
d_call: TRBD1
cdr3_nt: TGTGCCAGCAGTTTATCGGGAACAGGGGATAATAGCAATCAGCCCCAGCATTTT
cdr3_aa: CASSLSGTGDNSNQPQHF

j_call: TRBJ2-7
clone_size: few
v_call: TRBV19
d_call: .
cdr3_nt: TGTGCCAGTATGGCTGGGCCATCTGCGGGCGAGCAGTACTTC
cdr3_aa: CASMAGPSAGEQYF

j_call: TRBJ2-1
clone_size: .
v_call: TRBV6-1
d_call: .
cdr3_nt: TGTGCCAGCAGCATAGGGACCTACAATGAGCAGTTCTTC
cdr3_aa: CASSIGTYNEQFF

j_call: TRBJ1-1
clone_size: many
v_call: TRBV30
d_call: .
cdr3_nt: TGTGCCTGGAGTTACGCCGTCATGAACACTGAAGCTTTCTTT
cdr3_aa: CAWSYAVMNTEAFF

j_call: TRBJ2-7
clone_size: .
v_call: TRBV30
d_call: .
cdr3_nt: TGTGCCTGGAGTGCCCCCGGGACCGCCTCCGAGCAGTACTTC
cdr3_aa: CAWSAPGTASEQYF

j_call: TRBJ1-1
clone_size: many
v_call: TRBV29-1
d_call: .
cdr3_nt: TGCAGCGTAGGATCCCCAGAGAACACTGAAGCTTTCTTT
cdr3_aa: CSVGSPENTEAFF

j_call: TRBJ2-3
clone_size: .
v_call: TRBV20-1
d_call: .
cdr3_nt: TGCAGTGTTTTGGGTAGGACAGATACGCAGTATTTT
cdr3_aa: CSVLGRTDTQYF

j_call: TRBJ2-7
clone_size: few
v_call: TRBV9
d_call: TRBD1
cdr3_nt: TGTGCCAGCAGCGTGGGGACAGGGGACTACGAGCAGTACTTC
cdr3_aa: CASSVGTGDYEQYF

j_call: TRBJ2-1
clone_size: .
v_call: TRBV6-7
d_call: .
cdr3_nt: TGTGCCAGCAGTTACCCGGGGTCACTGGTCGTGAATGAGCAGTTCTTC
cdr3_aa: CASSYPGSLVVNEQFF

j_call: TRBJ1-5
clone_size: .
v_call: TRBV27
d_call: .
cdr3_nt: TGTGCCAGCAGCCCCCACCTATCAGAATTTCAGCCCCAGCATTTT
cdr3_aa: CASSPHLSEFQPQHF

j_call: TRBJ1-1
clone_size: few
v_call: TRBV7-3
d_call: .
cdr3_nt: TGTGCCAGCAGCTTAACTCTGGTCCCGAACACTGAAGCTTTCTTT
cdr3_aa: CASSLTLVPNTEAFF

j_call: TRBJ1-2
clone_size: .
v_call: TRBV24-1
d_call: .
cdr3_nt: TGTGCCACCAGTGATTTTCCTGGGGATGGCTACACCTTC
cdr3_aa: CATSDFPGDGYTF

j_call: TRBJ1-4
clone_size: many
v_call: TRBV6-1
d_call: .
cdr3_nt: TGTGCCAGCAGTCAAGGAAGTTGGGATGAAAAACTGTTTTTT
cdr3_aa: CASSQGSWDEKLFF

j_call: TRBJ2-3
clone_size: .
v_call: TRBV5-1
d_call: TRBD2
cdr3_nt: TGCGCCAGCAGCTTGAACGGGAGGAGAACAGATACGCAGTATTTT
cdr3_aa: CASSLNGRRTDTQYF

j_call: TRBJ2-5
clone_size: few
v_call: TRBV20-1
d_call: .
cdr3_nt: TGCAGTGCTAGAATTTATCCGGCTACCGAGACCCAGTACTTC
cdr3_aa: CSARIYPATETQYF

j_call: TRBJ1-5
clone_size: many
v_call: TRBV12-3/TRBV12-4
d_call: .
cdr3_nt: TGTGCCAGCAGTCGAAGGGATAGCAATCAGCCCCAGCATTTT
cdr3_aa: CASSRRDSNQPQHF

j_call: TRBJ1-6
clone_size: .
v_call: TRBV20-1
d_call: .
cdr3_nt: TGCAGTGCGGAAGCTCCGGGACGGGATAATTCACCCCTCCACTTT
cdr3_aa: CSAEAPGRDNSPLHF